A single sample is the source of the 10 T cell receptor beta chains below, sequenced in a study of blood T cells in healthy people across ages. A J-beta primer mix and a sample-barcoded 5' primer were used in a second PCR of about 7 to 12 cycles. TCRdb passed the 5' RACE reads through MiXCR, listing each CDR3 protein once. Among under 950,000 distinct CDR3 sequences listed, about 20% were seen once. Sequencing was done on a sample of blood. The receptor set was obtained from a man between 65 and 85 years old in good health.

There are many counts of this clonotype. The V and J genes are TRBV7-2 and TRBJ2-3; no clear D gene. CDR3 length equals 14 residues. CDR1 is SGHTA and CDR2 is FQGNSA in the germline V gene. With 3 bases removed from V and 2 bases from J, the gap between germline ends came to 9 bases. The DNA for the CDR3 is TGTGCCAGCAGCTTTTGGCAGTTCACAGATACGCAGTATTTT. This codes for CASSFWQFTDTQYF. Complete variable domain (other parts from reference TRBV7-2 and TRBJ2-3): GAGVSQSPSNKVTEKGKDVELRCDPISGHTALYWYRQSLGQGLEFLIYFQGNSAPDKSGLPSDRFSAERTGGSVSTLTIQRTQQEDSAVYLCASSFWQFTDTQYFGPGTRLTVL.

This CDR3 reads CSVGPRGVGEQYF. Written as DNA, the CDR3 is TGCAGCGTTGGTCCCCGCGGGGTCGGCGAGCAGTACTTC. The J gene is TRBJ2-7, the V gene TRBV29-1; weak D call: TRBD2 (6 bases). There are 13 residues in the CDR3. Deletions cut 4 bases from V and 6 bases from J, with 16 bases between. In germline, CDR1 is SQVTM, CDR2 ANQGSEA.

The rearrangement joins TRBV11-2 to TRBJ1-1, with no clear D. Germline values: CDR1 SGHAT, CDR2 FQNNGV. The V gene lost 5 bases and the J gene lost 1 base, with 14 bases spanning the gap. This CDR3 comprises 15 residues. CDR3 region: CASSVHGRRNTEAFF. DNA for the CDR3: TGTGCCAGCAGCGTACACGGAAGGAGGAACACTGAAGCTTTCTTT.

This chain connects TRBV20-1 to TRBJ1-2, with D possibly TRBD1 on 6 matching bases. The CDR3 runs 15 residues. V lost 5 bases, J lost 0 bases, and 16 bases lay in between. The germline gives CDR1 DFQATT, CDR2 SNEGSKA (reference sequence). This chain's CDR3 is CSASRGAGTNYGYTF. CDR3 nucleotide sequence: TGCAGTGCTTCAAGGGGGGCCGGTACTAACTATGGCTACACCTTC.

A few counts support this clonotype. The chain couples TRBV7-9 to TRBJ2-3, with unresolved D. The germline V and J ends were trimmed by 3 bases and 4 bases, with 11 bases remaining between them. The CDR3 has 14 residues. Germline V CDR1 and CDR2: SEHNR, FQNEAQ (reference sequence). CDR3 amino acids: CASSFQPLADTQYF. CDR3 DNA sequence: TGTGCCAGCAGCTTCCAGCCCTTAGCAGATACGCAGTATTTT.

The rearrangement joins TRBV15 to TRBJ1-1; D is unclear. In germline, CDR1 is LNHNV, CDR2 YYDKDF (reference sequence). Trimming cost V 8 bases and J 3 bases, with 13 bases left between them. The CDR3 is made up of 13 amino acids. The DNA for the CDR3 is TGTGCCACCGGAGGAAACACCCACACTGAAGCTTTCTTT. Its translation is CATGGNTHTEAFF.

DNA for the CDR3: TGCAGTGCTAGCACAGGGCCCAATGAGCAGTTCTTC. Translation: CSASTGPNEQFF. This chain joins TRBV20-1 and TRBJ2-1; D might be TRBD1 (6 bases). The length of the CDR3 is 12 residues. With 3 bases removed from V and 6 bases from J, the gap between germline ends came to 9 bases. Germline loops: CDR1 DFQATT, CDR2 SNEGSKA (reference sequence).

This clonotype was counted only a few times. J is TRBJ1-4 and V is TRBV12-3 or TRBV12-4; 7 positions agree with TRBD1. The CDR3 is made up of 15 amino acids. Trimming at V came to 6 bases and at J to 6 bases, leaving 10 bases not matched to a gene. CDR3 sequence: CASRDTGVGDEKLFF. In DNA form, the CDR3 reads TGTGCCAGCAGGGATACAGGGGTAGGGGATGAAAAACTGTTTTTT.

The chain is built from TRBV3-1 and TRBJ2-3; 8 nucleotides match TRBD2. J was trimmed by 2 bases and V by 2 bases; bases with no gene match: 6. Germline values: CDR1 LGHDT, CDR2 YNNKEL (reference sequence). The CDR3 runs to 16 residues. The CDR3 is CASSQRGTRTTDTQYF. The CDR3 nucleotides read TGTGCCAGCAGCCAACGTGGGACTAGGACCACAGATACGCAGTATTTT.

The V and J genes are TRBV12-3 or TRBV12-4 and TRBJ2-4; D gene uncertain. Trimming took off 7 bases at V and 4 bases at J, with 11 bases between the two ends. This CDR3 is built from 13 residues. The CDR3 sequence is CASKMPFKNIQYF. DNA of the CDR3: TGTGCCAGCAAGATGCCCTTTAAAAACATTCAGTACTTC.